This is a list of T cell receptor beta chains from one sample in a study of cytomegalovirus exposure and HLA in healthy donors. The method was immunoSEQ multiplex PCR; TCRdb's version includes in-frame clones alone and lacks a portion of them. This table has around 95,000 clones, 85% appearing once. Sample: PBMCs. The receptor set was obtained from a young man in good health and CMV-seropositive. Each CDR3 is given with its conserved first and last residue. The order of the fields is clone size, J gene, V gene, CDR3 length, D gene, CDR3 DNA, CDR3 protein. The D gene is left open where the match is weak. Not all rows give a size; the values are once, few, many and, for expanded clones, a class.

clone_size: -; j_call: TRBJ2-5; v_call: TRBV5-4; cdr3_length: 14; d_call: TRBD2; cdr3_nt: TGTGCCAGCAGCTTGGGGAGCGGGGGAGAGACCCAGTACTTC; cdr3_aa: CASSLGSGGETQYF
clone_size: -; j_call: TRBJ1-1; v_call: TRBV11-3; cdr3_length: 13; d_call: TRBD1; cdr3_nt: TGTGCCAGCAGCTTAGGACAGGGCGCTGAAGCTTTCTTT; cdr3_aa: CASSLGQGAEAFF
clone_size: -; j_call: TRBJ2-2; v_call: TRBV9; cdr3_length: 18; d_call: TRBD1; cdr3_nt: TGTGCCAGCAGCAGCGGACCGGGACAGCTCGCGAACACCGGGGAGCTGTTTTTT; cdr3_aa: CASSSGPGQLANTGELFF
clone_size: -; j_call: TRBJ2-5; v_call: TRBV2; cdr3_length: 16; d_call: TRBD2; cdr3_nt: TGTGCCAGCAGTGAAGCTAGAACTAGCGCCCAAGAGACCCAGTACTTC; cdr3_aa: CASSEARTSAQETQYF
clone_size: -; j_call: TRBJ2-7; v_call: TRBV4-1; cdr3_length: 19; d_call: -; cdr3_nt: TGCGCCAGCAGCCTGACTTCCCTCCACAAGCCCCGTAGCTCCTACGAGCAGTACTTC; cdr3_aa: CASSLTSLHKPRSSYEQYF
clone_size: -; j_call: TRBJ1-1; v_call: TRBV6-6; cdr3_length: 14; d_call: -; cdr3_nt: TGTGCCAGCACCATAGGAGGGGCGCGGACTGAAGCTTTCTTT; cdr3_aa: CASTIGGARTEAFF
clone_size: once; j_call: TRBJ1-2; v_call: TRBV5-4; cdr3_length: 14; d_call: TRBD1; cdr3_nt: TGTGCCAGCAGCCCCCCGGGACAGAACTATGGCTACACCTTC; cdr3_aa: CASSPPGQNYGYTF
clone_size: -; j_call: TRBJ2-7; v_call: TRBV2; cdr3_length: 10; d_call: -; cdr3_nt: TGTGCCAGCAGGAGTATCGAGCAGTACTTC; cdr3_aa: CASRSIEQYF
clone_size: -; j_call: TRBJ2-1; v_call: TRBV29-1; cdr3_length: 16; d_call: TRBD2; cdr3_nt: TGCAGCGCCCTGGGACTAGCGGGAGACTCCTACAATGAGCAGTTCTTC; cdr3_aa: CSALGLAGDSYNEQFF
clone_size: -; j_call: TRBJ1-1; v_call: TRBV6-5; cdr3_length: 14; d_call: -; cdr3_nt: TGTGCCAGCAGTACCGACAGGACGGTGGTAGGAGCTTTCTTT; cdr3_aa: CASSTDRTVVGAFF
clone_size: -; j_call: TRBJ2-7; v_call: TRBV28; cdr3_length: 19; d_call: TRBD2; cdr3_nt: TGTGCCAGCACTTTTTCCCTGACTAGCGGGAGTTTGCAATCTAACGAGCAGTACTTC; cdr3_aa: CASTFSLTSGSLQSNEQYF
clone_size: -; j_call: TRBJ2-2; v_call: TRBV16; cdr3_length: 16; d_call: TRBD1; cdr3_nt: TGTGCCAGCAGCCAATGGCAGGGGGCGAACACCGGGGAGCTGTTTTTT; cdr3_aa: CASSQWQGANTGELFF
clone_size: -; j_call: TRBJ2-3; v_call: TRBV7-9; cdr3_length: 15; d_call: -; cdr3_nt: TGTGCCAGCACCCAAAGCGGTTCGGAGGGAGATACGCAGTATTTT; cdr3_aa: CASTQSGSEGDTQYF
clone_size: -; j_call: TRBJ1-3; v_call: TRBV6-5; cdr3_length: 13; d_call: -; cdr3_nt: TGTGCCAGCAGTTACCCGGGGGGAAACACCATATATTTT; cdr3_aa: CASSYPGGNTIYF
clone_size: -; j_call: TRBJ2-7; v_call: TRBV7-3; cdr3_length: 14; d_call: -; cdr3_nt: TGTGCCAGCAGCTTACTGCAGGGGCCCTACGAGCAGTACTTC; cdr3_aa: CASSLLQGPYEQYF
clone_size: -; j_call: TRBJ1-4; v_call: TRBV7-8; cdr3_length: 13; d_call: -; cdr3_nt: TGTGCCAGCAGCCGAGGCGGGAATGAAAAACTGTTTTTT; cdr3_aa: CASSRGGNEKLFF
clone_size: once; j_call: TRBJ1-5; v_call: TRBV27; cdr3_length: 15; d_call: TRBD1; cdr3_nt: TGTGCCAGCAGTCCCCGACAGGGATCGAATCAGCCCCAGCATTTT; cdr3_aa: CASSPRQGSNQPQHF
clone_size: -; j_call: TRBJ2-1; v_call: TRBV29-1; cdr3_length: 19; d_call: -; cdr3_nt: TGCAGCGTTCCTCAGGGGCGATCAAACCCATTTAGGTCCTACAATGAGCAGTTCTTC; cdr3_aa: CSVPQGRSNPFRSYNEQFF
clone_size: -; j_call: TRBJ1-5; v_call: TRBV7-9; cdr3_length: 15; d_call: -; cdr3_nt: TGTGCCAGCAGCTTAGCAGGGGTAGAGCGTCAGCCCCAGCATTTT; cdr3_aa: CASSLAGVERQPQHF
clone_size: -; j_call: TRBJ2-1; v_call: TRBV5-4; cdr3_length: 14; d_call: -; cdr3_nt: TGTGCCGTTGGGGGACAAAGCTCCTACAATGAGCAGTTCTTC; cdr3_aa: CAVGGQSSYNEQFF
clone_size: -; j_call: TRBJ2-6; v_call: TRBV5-6; cdr3_length: 11; d_call: -; cdr3_nt: TGTGCCAGCAGCTTGGCTGACGTCCTGACTTTC; cdr3_aa: CASSLADVLTF
clone_size: -; j_call: TRBJ2-2; v_call: TRBV7-2; cdr3_length: 15; d_call: -; cdr3_nt: TGTGCCAGCAGCTTAGACAGGGATAGGACCGGGGAGCTGTTTTTT; cdr3_aa: CASSLDRDRTGELFF
clone_size: -; j_call: TRBJ1-2; v_call: TRBV27; cdr3_length: 13; d_call: -; cdr3_nt: TGTGCCAGCAGTTTATCCCCAAACTATGGCTACACCTTC; cdr3_aa: CASSLSPNYGYTF
clone_size: -; j_call: TRBJ2-2; v_call: TRBV28; cdr3_length: 17; d_call: -; cdr3_nt: TGTGCCAGCAGTTTTCCCTTCATGGAGGGGAACACCGGGGAGCTGTTTTTT; cdr3_aa: CASSFPFMEGNTGELFF
clone_size: once; j_call: TRBJ2-2; v_call: TRBV9; cdr3_length: 15; d_call: TRBD2; cdr3_nt: TGTGCCAGCAGCGTGGGAGCGGGAGAGATCGGGGAGCTGTTTTTT; cdr3_aa: CASSVGAGEIGELFF
clone_size: -; j_call: TRBJ2-1; v_call: TRBV7-9; cdr3_length: 15; d_call: TRBD1; cdr3_nt: TGTGCCAGCAGTTCCGGGACAGGTTCCTACAATGAGCAGTTCTTC; cdr3_aa: CASSSGTGSYNEQFF
clone_size: once; j_call: TRBJ2-7; v_call: TRBV11-2; cdr3_length: 14; d_call: -; cdr3_nt: TGTGCCAGCAGCTTAAAGGCGGGGCCCTACGAGCAGTACTTC; cdr3_aa: CASSLKAGPYEQYF
clone_size: -; j_call: TRBJ2-2; v_call: TRBV21-1; cdr3_length: 16; d_call: -; cdr3_nt: TGTGCCAGCAGCGGCCGGGACAGGGGAGGGGCCGGGGAGCTGTTTTTT; cdr3_aa: CASSGRDRGGAGELFF
clone_size: -; j_call: TRBJ1-2; v_call: TRBV6-1; cdr3_length: 14; d_call: TRBD1; cdr3_nt: TGTGCCAGCAGTAGCAATGGGGACAGTTATGGCTACACCTTC; cdr3_aa: CASSSNGDSYGYTF
clone_size: -; j_call: TRBJ2-1; v_call: TRBV20-1; cdr3_length: 11; d_call: -; cdr3_nt: TGCAGTTCAGGACTTCACAATGAGCAGTTCTTC; cdr3_aa: CSSGLHNEQFF
clone_size: -; j_call: TRBJ2-7; v_call: TRBV4-1; cdr3_length: 14; d_call: -; cdr3_nt: TGCGCCAGCAGCGAGGGGGGGGCCTCTCGCGAGCAGTACTTC; cdr3_aa: CASSEGGASREQYF
clone_size: -; j_call: TRBJ2-3; v_call: TRBV12-5; cdr3_length: 18; d_call: -; cdr3_nt: TGTGCTAGTGGTTTGGTATTCTCTAGCCTCCCGAGCACAGATACGCAGTATTTT; cdr3_aa: CASGLVFSSLPSTDTQYF
clone_size: few; j_call: TRBJ1-1; v_call: TRBV28; cdr3_length: 11; d_call: -; cdr3_nt: TGTGCCAGCAGTTCCACAGTTGAAGCTTTCTTT; cdr3_aa: CASSSTVEAFF
clone_size: -; j_call: TRBJ1-4; v_call: TRBV27; cdr3_length: 13; d_call: -; cdr3_nt: TGTGCCAGCAGGTCCTGGGGGGGCGAAAAACTGTTTTTT; cdr3_aa: CASRSWGGEKLFF
clone_size: -; j_call: TRBJ2-1; v_call: TRBV7-3; cdr3_length: 17; d_call: TRBD2; cdr3_nt: TGTGCCAGCAGCCCGGGACTAGCGGGAGGGCCTTACAATGAGCAGTTCTTC; cdr3_aa: CASSPGLAGGPYNEQFF
clone_size: -; j_call: TRBJ1-2; v_call: TRBV11-1; cdr3_length: 14; d_call: TRBD1; cdr3_nt: TGTGCCAGCAGTCCAACAGGGGTCGACTATGGCTACACCTTC; cdr3_aa: CASSPTGVDYGYTF
clone_size: -; j_call: TRBJ1-2; v_call: TRBV19; cdr3_length: 15; d_call: TRBD1; cdr3_nt: TGTGCCAGTAGGACAGGGGGCATAGGAGGTTATGGCTACACCTTC; cdr3_aa: CASRTGGIGGYGYTF
clone_size: -; j_call: TRBJ1-1; v_call: TRBV29-1; cdr3_length: 13; d_call: -; cdr3_nt: TGCAGCGTTGAAGAAGGAGTGAACACTGAAGCTTTCTTT; cdr3_aa: CSVEEGVNTEAFF
clone_size: -; j_call: TRBJ2-1; v_call: TRBV6-5; cdr3_length: 15; d_call: TRBD2; cdr3_nt: TGTGCCAGCAGCCCGGGACTAGCGGGAGTTTATGAGCAGTTCTTC; cdr3_aa: CASSPGLAGVYEQFF
clone_size: -; j_call: TRBJ2-7; v_call: TRBV6-1; cdr3_length: 15; d_call: TRBD2; cdr3_nt: TGTGCCAGCACTGGGACTAGCGGGAATAACTACGAGCAGTACTTC; cdr3_aa: CASTGTSGNNYEQYF